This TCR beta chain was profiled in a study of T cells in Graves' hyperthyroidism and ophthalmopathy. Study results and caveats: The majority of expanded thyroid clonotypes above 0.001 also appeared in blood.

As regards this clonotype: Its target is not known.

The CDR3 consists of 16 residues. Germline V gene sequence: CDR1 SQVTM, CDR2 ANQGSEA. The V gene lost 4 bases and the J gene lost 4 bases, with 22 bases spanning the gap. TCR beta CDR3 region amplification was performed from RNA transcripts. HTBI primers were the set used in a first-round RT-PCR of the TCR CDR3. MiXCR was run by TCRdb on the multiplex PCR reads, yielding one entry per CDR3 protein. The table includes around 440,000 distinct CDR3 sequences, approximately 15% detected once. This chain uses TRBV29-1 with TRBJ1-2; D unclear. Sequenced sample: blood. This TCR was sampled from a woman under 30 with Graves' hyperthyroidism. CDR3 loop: CSVGSRVPLLGYGYTF. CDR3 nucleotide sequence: TGCAGCGTTGGAAGCCGGGTCCCATTACTGGGCTATGGCTACACCTTC.